Each of the 15 T cell receptor beta chains below was sequenced from the same sample in a study of PD-1 blockade in classical Hodgkin lymphoma. The method was immunoSEQ multiplex PCR; TCRdb's version includes in-frame clones alone and lacks a portion of them. The table records roughly 77,000 clones, over 90% of them present only once. Time point in this sample: newly diagnosed, previously untreated cHL patient sample. Sequenced sample: peripheral blood mononuclear cells (PBMCs). These receptors were collected from a human donor with classical Hodgkin lymphoma.

The chain combines TRBV5-6 with TRBJ1-5; possibly TRBD1 for D (6 bases). The ends were cut back, 0 bases at V and 5 bases at J, with 12 bases in the middle. Per germline, CDR1 SGHDT and CDR2 YYEEEE. The CDR3 is 15 residues long. CDR3 residues: CASSLGAGVHQPQHF. DNA for the CDR3: TGTGCCAGCAGCTTGGGTGCAGGGGTTCATCAGCCCCAGCATTTT. Supplemented by reference TRBV5-6 and TRBJ1-5, the full variable domain reads DAGVTQSPTHLIKTRGQQVTLRCSPKSGHDTVSWYQQALGQGPQFIFQYYEEEERQRGNFPDRFSGHQFPNYSSELNVNALLLGDSALYLCASSLGAGVHQPQHFGDGTRLSIL.

In DNA form, the CDR3 reads TGCGCCAGCAGCCAATCGACTGCGGGGAACACTGAAGCTTTCTTT. Its protein product is CASSQSTAGNTEAFF. This chain uses TRBV4-1 with TRBJ1-1; D is unresolved. Germline CDR1 reads MGHRA; CDR2 reads YSYEKL. This CDR3 has 15 amino acids. V was pared by 2 bases and J by 1 base, with 11 bases between.

This chain joins TRBV28 and TRBJ1-5; D may be TRBD1 (6 bases). Between the trimmed V and J ends, which lost 4 bases and 1 base, there was a span of 11 bases. The CDR3 is 15 amino acids. Germline V gene lookup returns CDR1 MDHEN and CDR2 SYDVKM. The CDR3 is CASSSGTFSNQPQHF. CDR3 sequence (DNA): TGTGCCAGCAGTTCCGGGACATTCAGCAATCAGCCCCAGCATTTT. The complete variable domain, with remaining parts taken from reference TRBV28 and TRBJ1-5, reads DVKVTQSSRYLVKRTGEKVFLECVQDMDHENMFWYRQDPGLGLRLIYFSYDVKMKEKGDIPEGYSVSREKKERFSLILESASTNQTSMYLCASSSGTFSNQPQHFGDGTRLSIL.

In this sample, this clone turned up a few times. The chain carries TRBV7-2 and TRBJ1-2; the D gene is possibly TRBD1 (6 bases). CDR1 and CDR2 (germline): SGHTA, FQGNSA. The V end lost 2 bases, the J end lost 8 bases, and 12 bases lay between the germline ends. The CDR3 covers 13 residues. DNA of the CDR3: TGTGCCAGCAGCTTATGGGGGGCGCGCGGCTACACCTTC. Its translation: CASSLWGARGYTF.

The chain joins TRBV6-6 to TRBJ1-1; 10 bases are a match to TRBD1. The CDR3 contains 15 residues. Trimming removed 6 bases from V and 6 bases from J; junction bases left unmatched: 10. From germline, CDR1 is MNHNY and CDR2 SVGAGI (reference sequence). Here the CDR3 reads CASRPRDRGIAEAFF. CDR3 DNA sequence: TGTGCCAGCAGACCCCGGGACAGGGGTATTGCTGAAGCTTTCTTT.

The chain has TRBV4-3 and TRBJ2-5; TRBD2 matches at 12 bases. This CDR3 spans 15 amino acids. Germline lookup yields CDR1 LGHNA and CDR2 YSLEER. V dropped 5 bases and J dropped 9; count of bases not matched to a gene: 10. DNA for the CDR3: TGCGCCAGCAGCGAGGTGACTAGCGGGAGCCAGGCCCAGTACTTC. Amino acid sequence: CASSEVTSGSQAQYF.

This chain uses TRBV5-4 with TRBJ2-1, with 8 nucleotides matching TRBD2. There are 14 residues in the CDR3. The trim removed 7 bases at V and 8 bases at J, leaving 11 bases unmatched. Looked up from germline, CDR1 is SGHNT and CDR2 is YYREEE (reference sequence). CDR3 coding DNA: TGTGCCAGCCGTGAGCGGGAGCTTGTCCATGAGCAGTTCTTC. Its protein product is CASRERELVHEQFF.

This chain joins TRBV27 and TRBJ2-7; tentative D call: TRBD1 (5 bases). V lost 6 bases to trimming and J lost 2 bases, with 17 bases between them. The CDR3 spans 15 residues. Germline V gene lookup returns CDR1 MNHEY and CDR2 SMNVEV (reference sequence). This CDR3 is CASREPSAGTYEQYF. The CDR3 DNA sequence: TGTGCCAGCAGAGAGCCCTCGGCAGGGACCTACGAGCAGTACTTC.

This rearrangement joins TRBV19 to TRBJ1-1, with TRBD1 as a possible D gene (6 bases). The V and J ends lost 0 bases and 5 bases respectively, with 16 bases between them. Per the germline V gene, CDR1 is LNHDA and CDR2 is SQIVND (reference sequence). This CDR3 region has 16 residues. The CDR3 protein is CASSIEAGARGTEAFF. CDR3 nucleotides: TGTGCCAGTAGTATAGAGGCGGGGGCGCGGGGTACTGAAGCTTTCTTT.

The chain links TRBV19 to TRBJ1-6, with D tentatively TRBD1 (6 bases). CDR1 and CDR2 from the germline V gene are LNHDA and SQIVND (reference sequence). The V end was cut by 0 bases, the J end by 4 bases, with 13 bases between. CDR3 size: 17 residues. The CDR3 region is CASSIEGGQKYNSPLHF. The CDR3 DNA sequence: TGTGCCAGTAGTATAGAAGGAGGACAGAAATATAATTCACCCCTCCACTTT.

This sequence joins TRBV27 and TRBJ2-1; 7 positions agree with TRBD1. V lost 3 bases and J lost 9; bases outside the gene matches: 8. This CDR3 is built from 14 residues. Germline CDR1 is MNHEY and CDR2 is SMNVEV (reference sequence). Here the CDR3 reads CASSFHRQGSEQFF. Written as DNA, the CDR3 is TGTGCCAGCAGTTTCCATAGACAGGGCAGTGAGCAGTTCTTC.

This chain links TRBV27 with TRBJ2-4; D is uncertain. Trimming shortened V by 7 bases and J by 6 bases, and 16 bases separated the two germline ends. This CDR3 spans 14 amino acids. In germline, CDR1 is MNHEY, CDR2 SMNVEV (reference sequence). The CDR3 DNA reads TGTGCCAGCACCTCCTTGCAGGTTGGAAACATTCAGTACTTC. Protein: CASTSLQVGNIQYF.

V and J are TRBV5-1 and TRBJ1-1; 7 positions agree with TRBD1. CDR1 SGHRS and CDR2 YFSETQ come from the germline V gene. Losses at the gene ends were 4 bases for V and 2 bases for J; bases not matched to a gene: 8. The CDR3 runs 15 residues. The CDR3 coding sequence is TGCGCCAGCAGCGAGCGGACAGGAGGTAACACTGAAGCTTTCTTT. It translates to CASSERTGGNTEAFF.

V usage is TRBV7-7 and J usage is TRBJ2-1; the match to TRBD1 covers 12 bases. V dropped 5 bases and J dropped 11; count of bases not matched to a gene: 4. The CDR3 has 13 amino acids. Germline assignment: CDR1 SSHAT and CDR2 FNYEAQ (reference sequence). The DNA of the CDR3 is TGTGCCAGCAGCAAAAGGGACAGGGGGCAGCAGTTCTTC. It encodes CASSKRDRGQQFF.

This rearrangement joins TRBV28 to TRBJ1-2; 8 bases map to TRBD1. Losses at the gene ends were 6 bases for V and 5 bases for J; bases not matched to a gene: 17. Germline-derived CDR1 and CDR2 are MDHEN and SYDVKM. The CDR3 contains 17 residues. CDR3 protein: CASRRAGTGVARYGYTF. CDR3 nucleotide sequence: TGTGCCAGCAGGAGGGCCGGGACAGGAGTCGCTAGGTATGGCTACACCTTC.